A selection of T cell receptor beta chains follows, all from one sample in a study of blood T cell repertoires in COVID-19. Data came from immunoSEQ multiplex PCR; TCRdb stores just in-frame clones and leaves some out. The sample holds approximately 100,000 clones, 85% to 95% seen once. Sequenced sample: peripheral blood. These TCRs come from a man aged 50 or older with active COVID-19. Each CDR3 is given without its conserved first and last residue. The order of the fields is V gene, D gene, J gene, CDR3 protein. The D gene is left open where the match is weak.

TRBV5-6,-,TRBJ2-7,ASSYGTNLYEQY
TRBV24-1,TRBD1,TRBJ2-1,ATSDSPRTGSPYNEQF
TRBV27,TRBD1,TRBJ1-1,ASSLTGAVTEAF
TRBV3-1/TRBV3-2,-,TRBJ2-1,ASSPDRIFYNEQF
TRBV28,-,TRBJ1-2,ASSLMGAPGYT
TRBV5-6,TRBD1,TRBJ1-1,ASSSSTLRQGRLNTEAF
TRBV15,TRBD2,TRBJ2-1,ATSRAGTSDEQF
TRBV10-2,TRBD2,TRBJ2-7,ASSSGTSDYEQY
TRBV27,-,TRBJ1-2,ASSLSEGYGYT
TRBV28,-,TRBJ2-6,ASSLLDHPAGGANVLT
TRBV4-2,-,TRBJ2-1,ASSQDSGYNEQF
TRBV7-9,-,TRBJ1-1,ASSLQGIGTEAF
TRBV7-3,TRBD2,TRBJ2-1,ASSPERGSSYNEQF
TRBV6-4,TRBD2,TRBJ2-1,ASSDIGGSSYNEQF
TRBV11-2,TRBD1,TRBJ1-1,ASTVDRVGTEAF
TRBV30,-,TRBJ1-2,AWSYVNYGYT
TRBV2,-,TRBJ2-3,ASSAGTSSTDTQY
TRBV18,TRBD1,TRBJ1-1,ASSPARQGGTEAF
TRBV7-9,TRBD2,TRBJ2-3,ASSYISGNTDTQY
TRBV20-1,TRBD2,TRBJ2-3,SASPSGLAGSDTQY